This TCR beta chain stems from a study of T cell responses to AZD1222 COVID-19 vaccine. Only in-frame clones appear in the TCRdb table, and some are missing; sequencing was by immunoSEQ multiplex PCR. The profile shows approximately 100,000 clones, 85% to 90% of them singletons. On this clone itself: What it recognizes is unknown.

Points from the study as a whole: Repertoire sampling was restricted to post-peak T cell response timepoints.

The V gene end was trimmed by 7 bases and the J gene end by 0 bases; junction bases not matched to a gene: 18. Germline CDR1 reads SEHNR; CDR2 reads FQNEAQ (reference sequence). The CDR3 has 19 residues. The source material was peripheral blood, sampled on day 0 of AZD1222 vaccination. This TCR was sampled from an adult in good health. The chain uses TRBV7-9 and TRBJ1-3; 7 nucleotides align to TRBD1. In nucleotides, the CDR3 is TGTGCCAGCACCACACCTCTGGGGGACAGAGAAGCCTCTGGAAACACCATATATTTT. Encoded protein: CASTTPLGDREASGNTIYF.